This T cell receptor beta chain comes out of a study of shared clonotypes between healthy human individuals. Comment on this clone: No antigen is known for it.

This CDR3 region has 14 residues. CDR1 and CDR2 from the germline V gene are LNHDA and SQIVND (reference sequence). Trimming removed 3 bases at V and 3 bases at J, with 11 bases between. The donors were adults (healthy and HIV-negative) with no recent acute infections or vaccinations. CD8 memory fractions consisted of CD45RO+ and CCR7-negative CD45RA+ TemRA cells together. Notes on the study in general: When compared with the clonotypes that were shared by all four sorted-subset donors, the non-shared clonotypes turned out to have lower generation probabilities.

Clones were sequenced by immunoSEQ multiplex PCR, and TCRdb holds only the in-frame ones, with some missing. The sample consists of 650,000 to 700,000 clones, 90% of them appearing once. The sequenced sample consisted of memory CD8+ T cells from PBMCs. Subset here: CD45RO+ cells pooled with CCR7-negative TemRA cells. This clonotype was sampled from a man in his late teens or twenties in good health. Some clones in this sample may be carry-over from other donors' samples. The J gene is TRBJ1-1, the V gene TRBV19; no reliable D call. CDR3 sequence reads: CASSMRMWDTEAFF. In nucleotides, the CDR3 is TGTGCCAGTAGTATGCGTATGTGGGACACTGAAGCTTTCTTT.